The subject of this entry is one TCR beta chain. The data derive from a study of blood T cell repertoires in COVID-19. Study summary: The analysed material was cDNA or gDNA that came from T cells, B-cell-depleted T cells, or PBMCs.

Sequencing was performed with immunoSEQ multiplex PCR; in TCRdb, only in-frame clones are kept and a portion is missing. Here the sample spans 250,000 to 350,000 clones, 88% being singletons. The CDR3 contains 15 residues. The V gene lost 3 bases and the J gene lost 5 bases, with 16 bases spanning the gap. Germline loops: CDR1 MNHEY, CDR2 SMNVEV (reference sequence). This TCR was recovered from a man aged 18 to 30 with active or convalescent COVID-19. The J gene is TRBJ1-2, the V gene TRBV27; no definite D call. The sequenced sample was peripheral blood. CDR3 sequence (DNA): TGTGCCAGCAGTTTGGTTCCCATATCGGGGTATGGCTACACCTTC. It encodes CASSLVPISGYGYTF.